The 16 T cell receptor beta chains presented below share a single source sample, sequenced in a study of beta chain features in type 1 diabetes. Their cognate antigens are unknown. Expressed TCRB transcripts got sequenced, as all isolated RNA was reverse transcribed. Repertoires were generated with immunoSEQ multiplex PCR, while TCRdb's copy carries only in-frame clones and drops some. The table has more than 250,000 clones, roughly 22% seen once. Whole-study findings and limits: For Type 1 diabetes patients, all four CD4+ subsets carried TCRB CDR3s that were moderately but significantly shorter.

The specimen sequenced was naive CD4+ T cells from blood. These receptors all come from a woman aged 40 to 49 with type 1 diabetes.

The CDR3 region has the DNA TGCGCCAGCAGCCACAACAGGGGATCCTACGAGCAGTACTTC. Amino acid sequence: CASSHNRGSYEQYF. The chain recombines TRBV4-3 with TRBJ2-7; 7 bases are a match to TRBD1. This CDR3 contains 14 residues. Germline V gives CDR1 LGHNA, CDR2 YSLEER. The V and J ends lost 3 bases and 1 base, in that order; junction bases with no gene match: 3.

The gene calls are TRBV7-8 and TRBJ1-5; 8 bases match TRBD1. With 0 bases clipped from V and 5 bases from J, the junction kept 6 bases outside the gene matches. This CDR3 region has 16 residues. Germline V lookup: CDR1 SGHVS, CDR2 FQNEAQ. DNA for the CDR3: TGTGCCAGCAGCTTAGCGGTGGACAGGGCGGATCAGCCCCAGCATTTT. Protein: CASSLAVDRADQPQHF.

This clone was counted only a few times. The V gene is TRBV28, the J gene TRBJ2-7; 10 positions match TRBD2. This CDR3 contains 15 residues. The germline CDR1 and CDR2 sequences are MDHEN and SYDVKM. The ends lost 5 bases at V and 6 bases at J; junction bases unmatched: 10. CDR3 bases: TGTGCCAGCAGTCCGTACCTAGCGGGAGATGGCGAGCAGTACTTC. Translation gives CASSPYLAGDGEQYF. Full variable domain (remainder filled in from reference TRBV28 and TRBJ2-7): DVKVTQSSRYLVKRTGEKVFLECVQDMDHENMFWYRQDPGLGLRLIYFSYDVKMKEKGDIPEGYSVSREKKERFSLILESASTNQTSMYLCASSPYLAGDGEQYFGPGTRLTVT.

The CDR3 DNA reads as TGTGCCAGCAGTCGACAGCTGAACACTGAAGCTTTCTTT. This codes for CASSRQLNTEAFF. The rearrangement joins TRBV6-5 to TRBJ1-1; maybe TRBD1 (5 bases). The CDR3 covers 13 residues. V gave up 5 bases and J gave up 0 bases, with 7 bases separating them. From germline, CDR1 is MNHEY and CDR2 SVGAGI.

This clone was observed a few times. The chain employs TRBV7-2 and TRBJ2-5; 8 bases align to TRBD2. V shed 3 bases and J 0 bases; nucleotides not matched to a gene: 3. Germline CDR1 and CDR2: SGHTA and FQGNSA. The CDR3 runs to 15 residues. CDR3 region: CASSFQAGDQETQYF. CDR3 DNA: TGTGCCAGCAGCTTCCAAGCGGGAGACCAAGAGACCCAGTACTTC.

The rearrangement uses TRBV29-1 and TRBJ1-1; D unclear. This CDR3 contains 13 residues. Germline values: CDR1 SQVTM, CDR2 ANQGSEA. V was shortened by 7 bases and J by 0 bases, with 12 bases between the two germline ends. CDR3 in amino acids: CSAAGRLNTEAFF. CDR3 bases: TGCAGCGCCGCCGGCAGGTTGAACACTGAAGCTTTCTTT.

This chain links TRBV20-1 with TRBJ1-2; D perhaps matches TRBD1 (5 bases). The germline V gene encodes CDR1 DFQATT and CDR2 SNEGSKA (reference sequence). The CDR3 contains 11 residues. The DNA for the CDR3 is TGCACCCACGGGGGTAACTATGGCTACACCTTC. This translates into CTHGGNYGYTF.

The CDR3 nucleotides read TGTGCCAGCAGCCTCGGGGGTGAGCGTGAGCAGTTCTTC. Its translation: CASSLGGEREQFF. This chain uses TRBV28 with TRBJ2-1; tentative D call: TRBD2 (6 bases). Trimming shortened V by 6 bases and J by 9 bases, and 15 bases separated the two germline ends. The germline CDR1 and CDR2 sequences are MDHEN and SYDVKM. The CDR3 loop spans 13 amino acids.

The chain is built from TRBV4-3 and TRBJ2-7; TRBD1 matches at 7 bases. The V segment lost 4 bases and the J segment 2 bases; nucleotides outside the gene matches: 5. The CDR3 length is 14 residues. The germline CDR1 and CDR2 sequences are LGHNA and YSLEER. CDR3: CASSLRQGPYEQYF. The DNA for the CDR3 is TGCGCCAGCAGCCTCAGACAGGGCCCCTACGAGCAGTACTTC.

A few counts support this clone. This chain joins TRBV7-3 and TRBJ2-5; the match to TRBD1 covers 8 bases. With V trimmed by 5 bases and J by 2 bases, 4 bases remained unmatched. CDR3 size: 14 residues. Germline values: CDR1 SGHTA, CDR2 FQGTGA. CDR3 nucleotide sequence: TGTGCCAGCAGCCCCCGGGACAGGCAAGAGACCCAGTACTTC. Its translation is CASSPRDRQETQYF.

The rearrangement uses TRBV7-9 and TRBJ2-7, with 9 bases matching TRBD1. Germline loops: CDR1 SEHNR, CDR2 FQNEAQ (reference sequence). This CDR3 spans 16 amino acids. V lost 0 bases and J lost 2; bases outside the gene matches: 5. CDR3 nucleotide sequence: TGTGCCAGCAGCTTAGCTTTGGGACAGGGAACCTACGAGCAGTACTTC. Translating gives CASSLALGQGTYEQYF.

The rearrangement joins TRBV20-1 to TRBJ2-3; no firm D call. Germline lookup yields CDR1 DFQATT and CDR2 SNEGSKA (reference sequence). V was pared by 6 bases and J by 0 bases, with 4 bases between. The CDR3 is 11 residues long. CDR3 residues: CSAESTDTQYF. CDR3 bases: TGCAGTGCAGAGAGCACAGATACGCAGTATTTT.

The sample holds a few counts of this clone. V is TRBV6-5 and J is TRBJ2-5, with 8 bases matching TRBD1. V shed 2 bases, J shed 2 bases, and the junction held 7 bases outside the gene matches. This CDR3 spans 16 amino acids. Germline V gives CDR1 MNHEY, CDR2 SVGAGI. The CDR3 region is CASSYAGQGRQETQYF. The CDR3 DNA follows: TGTGCCAGCAGTTACGCCGGACAGGGCCGACAAGAGACCCAGTACTTC.

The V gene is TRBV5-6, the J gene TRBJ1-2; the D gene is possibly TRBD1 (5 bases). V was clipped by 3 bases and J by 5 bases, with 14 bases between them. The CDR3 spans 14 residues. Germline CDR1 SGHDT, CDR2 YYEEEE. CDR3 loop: CASSWDGGEYGYTF. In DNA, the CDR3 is TGTGCCAGCAGCTGGGACGGCGGGGAGTATGGCTACACCTTC.

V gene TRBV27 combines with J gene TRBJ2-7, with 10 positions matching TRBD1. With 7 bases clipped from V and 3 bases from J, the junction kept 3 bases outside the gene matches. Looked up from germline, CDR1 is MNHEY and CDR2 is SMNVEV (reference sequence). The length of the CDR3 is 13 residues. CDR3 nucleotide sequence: TGTGCCAGCAAACGGACAGGGGGCTACGAGCAGTACTTC. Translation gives CASKRTGGYEQYF.

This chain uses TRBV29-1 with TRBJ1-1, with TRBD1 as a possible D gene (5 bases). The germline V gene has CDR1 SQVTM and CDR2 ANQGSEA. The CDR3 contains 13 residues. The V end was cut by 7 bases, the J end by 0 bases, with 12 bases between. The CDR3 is CSGHSGMNTEAFF. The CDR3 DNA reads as TGCAGCGGGCACTCAGGGATGAACACTGAAGCTTTCTTT.